A single sample gave rise to the 32 T cell receptor beta chains below, sequenced in a study of Ad26.COV2.S vaccination and SARS-CoV-2 variants. The treatment is: about 20 received Ad26.COV2.S at low or high dose, single or two shots; about 5 received placebo; per-sample allocation not given. Sampling was done on day 63 after the first vaccine or placebo injection. Data came from immunoSEQ multiplex PCR; TCRdb stores just in-frame clones and leaves some out. The sample has approximately 400,000 clones, about four fifths seen once. The specimen comprised peripheral blood, sampled in a trial of Ad26.COV2.S vaccine versus placebo. All receptors come from a person aged 18-60 years who received the Ad26.COV2.S COVID-19 vaccine or a placebo.

The chain combines TRBV11-2 with TRBJ2-7; 13 bases match TRBD2. The CDR3 loop spans 16 amino acids. Per germline, CDR1 SGHAT and CDR2 FQNNGV. Losses at the gene ends were 5 bases for V and 2 bases for J; bases not matched to a gene: 6. The CDR3 DNA is TGTGCCAGCAGCGGGGGGACTAGCGGGACTACCTACGAGCAGTACTTC. Its protein product is CASSGGTSGTTYEQYF.

This rearrangement joins TRBV7-6 to TRBJ1-1, with D possibly being TRBD1 (5 bases). Per the germline V gene, CDR1 is SGHVS and CDR2 is FNYEAQ. Trimming removed 2 bases at V and 0 bases at J, with 7 bases between. The CDR3 contains 14 residues. The CDR3 nucleotides read TGTGCCAGCAGCTTACAGGGTATGAACACTGAAGCTTTCTTT. It specifies CASSLQGMNTEAFF.

The V call is TRBV29-1, the J call TRBJ2-5, with 9 bases identical to TRBD2. There are 14 residues in the CDR3. With 8 bases clipped from V and 3 bases from J, the junction kept 10 bases outside the gene matches. Germline CDR1 reads SQVTM; CDR2 reads ANQGSEA. The CDR3 region is CSHLPREGEETQYF. The CDR3 nucleotides are TGCAGCCACCTACCGCGGGAGGGCGAAGAGACCCAGTACTTC. Full variable domain (rest looked up from reference TRBV29-1 and TRBJ2-5): SAVISQKPSRDICQRGTSLTIQCQVDSQVTMMFWYRQQPGQSLTLIATANQGSEATYESGFVIDKFPISRPNLTFSTLTVSNMSPEDSSIYLCSHLPREGEETQYFGPGTRLLVL.

CDR3 amino acids: CASSPRENPYNEQFF. For the CDR3, the DNA is TGTGCCAGCTCACCACGGGAGAACCCCTACAATGAGCAGTTCTTC. J is TRBJ2-1 and V is TRBV18; perhaps TRBD2 as D (5 bases). Germline V gene lookup returns CDR1 KGHSH and CDR2 LQKENI. The CDR3 covers 15 residues. The ends were cut back, 1 base at V and 2 bases at J, with 9 bases in the middle. The variable domain in full, with the rest retrieved from reference TRBV18 and TRBJ2-1, is NAGVMQNPRHLVRRRGQEARLRCSPMKGHSHVYWYRQLPEEGLKFMVYLQKENIIDESGMPKERFSAEFPKEGPSILRIQQVVRGDSAAYFCASSPRENPYNEQFFGPGTRLTVL.

The chain couples TRBV6-4 to TRBJ1-3; tentative D call: TRBD1 (5 bases). The germline gives CDR1 MRHNA, CDR2 SNTAGT. The V and J ends lost 8 bases and 7 bases respectively, with 15 bases between them. This CDR3 has 13 residues. CDR3 sequence reads: CASPGRARNTIYF. The CDR3 DNA sequence: TGTGCCAGCCCGGGACGGGCAAGGAACACCATATATTTT.

This chain connects TRBV7-9 to TRBJ1-1; D is uncertain. The CDR3 runs to 13 residues. In germline, CDR1 is SEHNR, CDR2 FQNEAQ (reference sequence). V was shortened by 2 bases and J by 4 bases, with 8 bases between the two germline ends. The CDR3 loop reads CASSLQKGTEAFF. The CDR3 region has the DNA TGTGCCAGCAGCTTACAAAAGGGCACTGAAGCTTTCTTT.

The rearrangement joins TRBV7-7 to TRBJ2-3, with a possible D match to TRBD2 (6 bases). The germline V gene has CDR1 SSHAT and CDR2 FNYEAQ (reference sequence). V lost 5 bases to trimming and J lost 0 bases, with 12 bases between them. The CDR3 is made up of 15 amino acids. Written as DNA, the CDR3 is TGTGCCAGCAGCCAAGCGGGCCTTAGCACAGATACGCAGTATTTT. It specifies CASSQAGLSTDTQYF.

V is TRBV5-5 and J is TRBJ2-5; no clear D. V was trimmed by 1 base and J by 5 bases, leaving 3 bases between them. CDR1 is SGHKS, CDR2 YYEKEE, per germline (reference sequence). The CDR3 has 11 residues. This CDR3 reads CASSLLETQYF. The CDR3 coding sequence is TGTGCCAGCAGCTTGTTGGAGACCCAGTACTTC.

This chain joins TRBV7-9 and TRBJ2-5, with 7 positions matching TRBD1. The trim removed 6 bases at V and 3 bases at J, leaving 7 bases unmatched. Germline CDR1 reads SEHNR; CDR2 reads FQNEAQ (reference sequence). The CDR3 extends over 14 amino acids. The CDR3, as DNA: TGTGCCAGCAGGTCTCGACAGGGAAAAGAGACCCAGTACTTC. Protein: CASRSRQGKETQYF.

V usage is TRBV3-1 (or the pseudogene TRBV3-2) and J usage is TRBJ1-2, with D possibly TRBD1 on 6 matching bases. CDR1 is LGHDT and CDR2 is YNNKEL in the germline V gene (reference sequence). CDR3 length equals 13 residues. V gave up 4 bases and J gave up 4 bases, with 10 bases separating them. CDR3 protein: CASSLGTSYGYTF. The CDR3 DNA reads TGTGCCAGCAGCCTGGGGACAAGCTATGGCTACACCTTC.

The table lists this clone with a count of one. The chain employs TRBV3-1 (or the pseudogene TRBV3-2) and TRBJ2-6; TRBD1 agrees at 10 bases. The CDR3 totals 21 residues. Germline CDR1 reads LGHDT; CDR2 reads YNNKEL (reference sequence). The V segment lost 0 bases and the J segment 4 bases; nucleotides outside the gene matches: 15. CDR3: CASSQDITRDRGLTGANVLTF. The CDR3 coding sequence is TGTGCCAGCAGCCAAGATATTACCCGCGACAGGGGGCTTACAGGGGCCAACGTCCTGACTTTC.

This clone appeared a few times. This chain joins TRBV3-1 (or the pseudogene TRBV3-2) and TRBJ2-1; D call uncertain. This CDR3 has 15 residues. Trimming left V 0 bases short and J 3 bases short, with 9 bases between. From germline, CDR1 is LGHDT and CDR2 YNNKEL (reference sequence). CDR3 sequence: CASSQDSGYYNEQFF. For the CDR3, the DNA is TGTGCCAGCAGCCAAGATTCGGGTTACTACAATGAGCAGTTCTTC.

The genes are TRBV15 and TRBJ1-1; D call uncertain. The length of the CDR3 is 15 residues. Per germline, CDR1 LNHNV and CDR2 YYDKDF (reference sequence). V was shortened by 3 bases and J by 0 bases, with 11 bases between the two germline ends. This chain's CDR3 is CATSSRGFMNTEAFF. CDR3 DNA: TGTGCCACCAGCAGTCGTGGGTTCATGAACACTGAAGCTTTCTTT.

This clone was seen once. This chain uses TRBV5-4 with TRBJ1-1; 7 bases match TRBD1. The CDR3 consists of 15 residues. Germline loops: CDR1 SGHNT, CDR2 YYREEE (reference sequence). With V trimmed by 3 bases and J by 4 bases, 9 bases remained unmatched. The CDR3 DNA reads TGTGCCAGCAGCTCAGGGGGGCTCGGGGGCACTGAAGCTTTCTTT. Residues: CASSSGGLGGTEAFF.

The CDR3 DNA follows: TGTGCCAGCAGCTTGGGTACGGGGATGAACACTGAAGCTTTCTTT. Protein product: CASSLGTGMNTEAFF. The V and J genes are TRBV5-6 and TRBJ1-1; D not resolved. V was shortened by 0 bases and J by 0 bases, with 9 bases between the two germline ends. There are 15 residues in the CDR3. Germline V gene lookup returns CDR1 SGHDT and CDR2 YYEEEE.

The chain links TRBV19 to TRBJ1-3; D gene ambiguous. V was clipped by 6 bases and J by 0 bases, with 12 bases between them. The germline CDR1 and CDR2 sequences are LNHDA and SQIVND (reference sequence). CDR3 size: 15 residues. The CDR3 protein is CASSIQMSSGNTIYF. The CDR3 DNA is TGTGCCAGTAGCATCCAGATGAGCTCTGGAAACACCATATATTTT.

This chain joins TRBV11-3 and TRBJ1-2; D possibly corresponds to TRBD1 (5 bases). The germline CDR1 and CDR2 sequences are SGHNT and YENEEA. The CDR3 consists of 14 residues. V was clipped by 5 bases and J by 8 bases, with 18 bases between them. As DNA, the CDR3 is TGTGCCAGCAGCGCATTCCGGGACGGGAGCGGCTACACCTTC. As protein: CASSAFRDGSGYTF. Complete variable domain (other parts from reference TRBV11-3 and TRBJ1-2): EAGVVQSPRYKIIEKKQPVAFWCNPISGHNTLYWYLQNLGQGPELLIRYENEEAVDDSQLPKDRFSAERLKGVDSTLKIQPAELGDSAVYLCASSAFRDGSGYTFGSGTRLTVV.

The rearrangement joins TRBV10-1 to TRBJ2-1, with TRBD2 matching over 13 bases. Per germline, CDR1 WNHNN and CDR2 SYGVQD (reference sequence). The CDR3 has 14 amino acids. The junction had 10 bases not matched to a gene; V was cut back by 6 bases and J by 14 bases. CDR3 protein: CASRTTSGGFGKFF. The CDR3 coding sequence is TGCGCCAGCAGGACGACTAGCGGGGGGTTCGGGAAGTTCTTC.

The J gene is TRBJ2-7, the V gene TRBV18; TRBD1 matches 9 bases. V gave up 3 bases and J gave up 5 bases; unmatched junction bases: 11. Germline V lookup: CDR1 KGHSH, CDR2 LQKENI. The CDR3 runs to 16 residues. CDR3 loop: CASSPTGQGRLDEQYF. The CDR3 nucleotides are TGTGCCAGCTCACCTACGGGACAGGGTCGTCTGGACGAGCAGTACTTC.

The V gene is TRBV2, the J gene TRBJ2-1; possible D gene TRBD2, 6 bases. Trimming took off 5 bases at V and 2 bases at J, with 10 bases between the two ends. This CDR3 has 14 amino acids. Germline V gene data show CDR1 as SNHLY and CDR2 as FYNNEI. CDR3 sequence (DNA): TGTGCCAGCAGTCGAGCGGGTACCTACAATGAGCAGTTCTTC. Its protein product is CASSRAGTYNEQFF.

V gene TRBV27 combines with J gene TRBJ2-1, with TRBD2 matching 10 bases. The CDR3 totals 15 residues. Germline V gene data show CDR1 as MNHEY and CDR2 as SMNVEV (reference sequence). After removal of 6 bases from V and 4 bases from J, the junction contained 6 bases not matched to a gene. CDR3 sequence reads: CASRLIAGGYNEQFF. The CDR3 DNA follows: TGTGCCAGCAGGCTTATAGCGGGGGGTTACAATGAGCAGTTCTTC.

The count of this clone is one. The chain combines TRBV5-1 with TRBJ2-1; unclear D gene. Germline-derived CDR1 and CDR2 are SGHRS and YFSETQ. V was clipped by 4 bases and J by 5 bases, with 10 bases between them. The CDR3 is made up of 13 amino acids. CDR3 sequence reads: CASSADPDNEQFF. In nucleotides, the CDR3 is TGCGCCAGCAGCGCGGACCCGGACAATGAGCAGTTCTTC.

CDR3 sequence reads: CASRRDVTYEQYF. The DNA of the CDR3 is TGTGCCAGTAGGAGAGATGTAACCTACGAGCAGTACTTC. The chain uses TRBV19 and TRBJ2-7; no clear D. V shed 6 bases and J shed 2 bases, with 11 bases lying between them. Germline CDR1 is LNHDA and CDR2 is SQIVND (reference sequence). The CDR3 covers 13 residues.

V is TRBV23-1 and J is TRBJ1-1; the D gene is possibly TRBD1 (5 bases). TRBV23-1 is an ORF, and what it does is uncertain. Trimming cost V 4 bases and J 5 bases, with 11 bases left between them. The CDR3 extends over 13 amino acids. The CDR3 bases are TGCGCCAGCAGTCGTACAGGAGATACTGAAGCTTTCTTT. This sequence encodes CASSRTGDTEAFF.

The chain couples TRBV6-5 to TRBJ1-5; D remains unclear. The germline V gene has CDR1 MNHEY and CDR2 SVGAGI. V was shortened by 5 bases and J by 4 bases, with 9 bases between the two germline ends. This CDR3 is built from 13 residues. CDR3 protein: CASSREGNQPQHF. The CDR3 nucleotides read TGTGCCAGCAGTCGGGAGGGTAATCAGCCCCAGCATTTT.

The gene calls are TRBV5-5 and TRBJ2-2, with a weak D call TRBD2 (6 bases). Trimming removed 2 bases from V and 4 bases from J, with 6 bases in between. CDR1 is SGHKS and CDR2 is YYEKEE in the germline V gene (reference sequence). This CDR3 comprises 13 residues. The chain's CDR3 is CASSLAGTGELFF. As DNA, the CDR3 is TGTGCCAGCAGCTTAGCGGGCACCGGGGAGCTGTTTTTT. The full variable domain, in which reference TRBV5-5 and TRBJ2-2 provide the parts outside the CDR3, is DAGVTQSPTHLIKTRGQQVTLRCSPISGHKSVSWYQQVLGQGPQFIFQYYEKEERGRGNFPDRFSARQFPNYSSELNVNALLLGDSALYLCASSLAGTGELFFGEGSRLTVL.

The table lists this clone with a count of one. The gene calls are TRBV4-1 and TRBJ1-6; tentative D call: TRBD1 (5 bases). The CDR3 totals 17 residues. The V end lost 0 bases, the J end lost 1 base, and 10 bases lay between the germline ends. In germline, CDR1 is MGHRA, CDR2 YSYEKL. The CDR3 DNA reads as TGCGCCAGCAGCCAAGAGAACGGGGGATCCTATAATTCACCCCTCCACTTT. Protein product: CASSQENGGSYNSPLHF.

This chain connects TRBV25-1 to TRBJ2-7, with a weak D call TRBD1 (6 bases). Looked up from germline, CDR1 is MGHDK and CDR2 is SYGVNS. The CDR3 consists of 16 residues. Trimming stripped 5 bases from V and 7 bases from J, with 24 bases between. The CDR3 sequence: CASSIGGDRWQGEQYF. The DNA for the CDR3 is TGTGCCAGCAGTATTGGGGGCGACAGGTGGCAGGGGGAGCAGTACTTC.

On this clone itself: This sample also contains other DNA sequences that code for the same CDR3. The chain links TRBV5-1 to TRBJ2-1; D assignment may be TRBD1 or TRBD2 (5 bases each). The germline CDR1 and CDR2 sequences are SGHRS and YFSETQ. This CDR3 comprises 15 residues. Trimming left V 0 bases short and J 0 bases short, with 7 bases between. CDR3 nucleotide sequence: TGCGCCAGCAGCTTGGGGGGGAGCTCCTACAATGAGCAGTTCTTC. It encodes CASSLGGSSYNEQFF.

This rearrangement joins TRBV6-6 to TRBJ2-3; D might be TRBD1 (6 bases). The germline V gene has CDR1 MNHNY and CDR2 SVGAGI (reference sequence). The CDR3 consists of 14 residues. The germline V and J ends were trimmed by 7 bases and 4 bases, with 15 bases remaining between them. The CDR3 DNA reads TGTGCCAGCACCTTATACAGGGTTCCAGATACGCAGTATTTT. Its translation is CASTLYRVPDTQYF.

This chain links TRBV19 with TRBJ2-2; D is unclear. Trimming pared 8 bases from V and 1 base from J, leaving 14 bases between. The CDR3 is made up of 15 amino acids. Germline values: CDR1 LNHDA, CDR2 SQIVND (reference sequence). The CDR3 sequence: CASSRIVLNTGELFF. The CDR3 nucleotides read TGTGCCAGTTCCCGGATTGTCCTGAACACCGGGGAGCTGTTTTTT.

This clone was seen only a few times. The chain uses TRBV27 and TRBJ2-7; TRBD2 aligns across 8 bases. In germline, CDR1 is MNHEY, CDR2 SMNVEV (reference sequence). Germline trimming cut 5 bases from V and 3 bases from J; bases unmatched to any gene: 3. This CDR3 comprises 13 residues. The CDR3 sequence: CASSNSGVYEQYF. CDR3 nucleotide sequence: TGTGCCAGCAGTAATAGCGGGGTCTACGAGCAGTACTTC.